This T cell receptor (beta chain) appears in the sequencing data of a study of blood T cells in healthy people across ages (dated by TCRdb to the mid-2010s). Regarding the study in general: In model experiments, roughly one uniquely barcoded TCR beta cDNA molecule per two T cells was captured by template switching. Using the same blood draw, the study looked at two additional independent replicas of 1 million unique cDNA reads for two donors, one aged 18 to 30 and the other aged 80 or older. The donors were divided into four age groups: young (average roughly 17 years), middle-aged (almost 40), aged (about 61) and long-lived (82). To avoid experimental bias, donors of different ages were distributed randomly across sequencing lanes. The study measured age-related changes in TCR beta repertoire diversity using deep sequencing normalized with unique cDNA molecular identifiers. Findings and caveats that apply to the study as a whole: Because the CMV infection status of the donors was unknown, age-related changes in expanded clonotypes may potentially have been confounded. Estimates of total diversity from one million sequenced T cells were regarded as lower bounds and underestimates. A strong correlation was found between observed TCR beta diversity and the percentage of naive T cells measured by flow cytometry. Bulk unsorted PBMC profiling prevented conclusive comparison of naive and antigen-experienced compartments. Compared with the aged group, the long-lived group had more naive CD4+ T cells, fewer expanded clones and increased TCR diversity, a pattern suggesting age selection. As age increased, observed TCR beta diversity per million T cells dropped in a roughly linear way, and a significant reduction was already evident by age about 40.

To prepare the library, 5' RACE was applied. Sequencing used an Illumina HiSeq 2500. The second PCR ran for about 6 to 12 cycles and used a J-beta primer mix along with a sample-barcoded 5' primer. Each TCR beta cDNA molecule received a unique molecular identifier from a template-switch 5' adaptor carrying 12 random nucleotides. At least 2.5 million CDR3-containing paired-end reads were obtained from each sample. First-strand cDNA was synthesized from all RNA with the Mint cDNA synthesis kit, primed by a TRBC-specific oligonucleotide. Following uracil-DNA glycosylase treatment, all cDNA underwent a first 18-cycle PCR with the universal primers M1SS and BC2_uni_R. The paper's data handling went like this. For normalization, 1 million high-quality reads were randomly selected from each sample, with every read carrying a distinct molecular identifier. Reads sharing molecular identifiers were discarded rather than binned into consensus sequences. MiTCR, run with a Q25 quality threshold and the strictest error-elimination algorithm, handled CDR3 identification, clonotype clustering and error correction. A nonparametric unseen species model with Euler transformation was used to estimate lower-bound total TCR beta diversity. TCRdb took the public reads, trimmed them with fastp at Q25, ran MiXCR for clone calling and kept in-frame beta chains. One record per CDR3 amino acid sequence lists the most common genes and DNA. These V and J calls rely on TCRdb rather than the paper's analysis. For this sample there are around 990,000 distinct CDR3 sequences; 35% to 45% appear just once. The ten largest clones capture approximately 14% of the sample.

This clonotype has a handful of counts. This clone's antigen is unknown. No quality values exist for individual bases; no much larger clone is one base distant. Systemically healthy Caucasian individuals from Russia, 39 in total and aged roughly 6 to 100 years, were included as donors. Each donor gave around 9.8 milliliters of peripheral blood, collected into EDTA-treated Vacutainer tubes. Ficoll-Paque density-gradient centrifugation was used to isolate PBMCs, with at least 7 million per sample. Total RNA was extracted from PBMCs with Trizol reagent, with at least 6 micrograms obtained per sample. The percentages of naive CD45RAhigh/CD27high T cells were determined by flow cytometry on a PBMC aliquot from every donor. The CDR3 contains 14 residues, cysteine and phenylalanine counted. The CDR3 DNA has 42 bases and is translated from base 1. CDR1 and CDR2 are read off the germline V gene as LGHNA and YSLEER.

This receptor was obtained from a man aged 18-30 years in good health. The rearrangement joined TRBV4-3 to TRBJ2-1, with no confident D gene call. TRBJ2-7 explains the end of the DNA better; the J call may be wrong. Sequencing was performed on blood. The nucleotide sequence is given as TGCGCCAGCAGCTCAGTCGGGTCCTACAATGAGCAGTACTTC. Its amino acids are CASSSVGSYNEQYF.